The TCR beta chain described here comes from a study of CD8 T cells in ankylosing spondylitis. Preparation of TCR beta libraries was done by quantitative 5'-RACE with molecular barcodes. TCRdb re-analysed the 5' RACE reads in MiXCR, keeping a single row per CDR3 protein. Of around 150,000 distinct CDR3 sequences listed, roughly an eighth are singletons. Whole-study findings and limits: Certain motif variants had earlier been reported in reactive arthritis synovial fluid and blood.

The CDR3 extends over 14 amino acids. The V end was cut by 7 bases, the J end by 3 bases, with 16 bases between. CDR1 and CDR2 from the germline V gene are MDHEN and SYDVKM. This clonotype has only a few counts. As yet, its antigen is unknown. The rearrangement joins TRBV28 to TRBJ2-7; tentatively, D is TRBD1 or TRBD2 (6 bases each). The clonotype originates from a female donor with ankylosing spondylitis or in good health (not recorded which). Specimen: blood, either unsorted or a sorted T cell fraction (not recorded which). Here the CDR3 reads CASNGGRGYYEQYF. The DNA of the CDR3 is TGTGCCAGCAACGGGGGCAGGGGCTACTACGAGCAGTACTTC.